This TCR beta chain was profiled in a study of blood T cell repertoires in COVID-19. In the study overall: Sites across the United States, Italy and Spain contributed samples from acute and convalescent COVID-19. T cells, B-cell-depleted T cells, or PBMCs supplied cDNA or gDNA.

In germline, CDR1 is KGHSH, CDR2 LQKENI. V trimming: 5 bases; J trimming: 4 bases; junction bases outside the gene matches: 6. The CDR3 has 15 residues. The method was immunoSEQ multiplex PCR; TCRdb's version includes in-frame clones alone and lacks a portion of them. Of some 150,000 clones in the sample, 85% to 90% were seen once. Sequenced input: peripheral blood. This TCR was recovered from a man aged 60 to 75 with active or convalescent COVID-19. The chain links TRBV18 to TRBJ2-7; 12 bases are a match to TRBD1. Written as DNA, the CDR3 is TGTGCCAGCTCATCGGGACAGGGGGCTAATTACGAGCAGTACTTC. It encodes CASSSGQGANYEQYF.